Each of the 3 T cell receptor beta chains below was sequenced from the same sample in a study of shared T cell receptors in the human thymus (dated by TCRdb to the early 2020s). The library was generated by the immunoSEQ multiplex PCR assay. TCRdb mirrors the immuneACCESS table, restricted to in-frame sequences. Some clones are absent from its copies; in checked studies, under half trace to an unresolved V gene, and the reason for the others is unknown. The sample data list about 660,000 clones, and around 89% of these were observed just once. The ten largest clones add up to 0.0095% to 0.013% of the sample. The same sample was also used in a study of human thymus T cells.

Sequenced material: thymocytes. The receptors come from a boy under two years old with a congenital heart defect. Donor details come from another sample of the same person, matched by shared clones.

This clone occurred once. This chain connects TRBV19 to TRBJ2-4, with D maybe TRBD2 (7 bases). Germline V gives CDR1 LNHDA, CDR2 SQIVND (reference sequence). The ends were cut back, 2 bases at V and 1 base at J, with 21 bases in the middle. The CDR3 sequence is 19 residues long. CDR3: CASSIRGVRWEGAKNIQYF. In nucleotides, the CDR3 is TGTGCCAGTAGTATAAGGGGGGTCCGGTGGGAGGGGGCCAAAAACATTCAGTACTTC.

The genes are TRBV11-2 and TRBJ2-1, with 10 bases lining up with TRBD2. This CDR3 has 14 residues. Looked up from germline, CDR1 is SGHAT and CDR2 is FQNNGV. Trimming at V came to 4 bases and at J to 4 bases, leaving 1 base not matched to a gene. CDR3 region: CASSSGLAYNEQFF. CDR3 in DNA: TGTGCCAGCAGCTCGGGACTAGCGTACAATGAGCAGTTCTTC.

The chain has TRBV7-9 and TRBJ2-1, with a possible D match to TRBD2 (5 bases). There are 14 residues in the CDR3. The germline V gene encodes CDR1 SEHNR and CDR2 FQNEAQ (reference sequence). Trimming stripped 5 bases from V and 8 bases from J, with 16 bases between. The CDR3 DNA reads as TGTGCCAGCAGCAACCGGACTTGGTCGGATGAGCAGTTCTTC. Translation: CASSNRTWSDEQFF.